The 28 T cell receptor beta chains presented below share a single source sample, sequenced in a study of shared clonotypes between healthy human individuals. This table comes from immunoSEQ multiplex PCR, and its TCRdb copy is limited to in-frame clones, with some not included. The sample consists of over a million clones, approximately 96% of them appearing once. Material for sequencing was naive CD4+ T cells sorted from blood. This sample's subset: CD45RA+ positively selected. These TCRs come from a man aged 25 to 40 in good health.

The rearrangement uses TRBV5-4 and TRBJ2-3; D is unclear. With 0 bases removed from V and 2 bases from J, the gap between germline ends came to 13 bases. The CDR3 has 16 amino acids. Germline CDR1 reads SGHNT; CDR2 reads YYREEE (reference sequence). CDR3 loop: CASSLVRHNPTDTQYF. For the CDR3, the DNA is TGTGCCAGCAGCTTGGTCCGCCACAACCCCACAGATACGCAGTATTTT. Combining the CDR3 with reference TRBV5-4 and TRBJ2-3 gives the whole variable domain ETGVTQSPTHLIKTRGQQVTLRCSSQSGHNTVSWYQQALGQGPQFIFQYYREEENGRGNFPPRFSGLQFPNYSSELNVNALELDDSALYLCASSLVRHNPTDTQYFGPGTRLTVL.

The J gene is TRBJ1-4, the V gene TRBV7-9, with 8 bases matching TRBD1. Trimming removed 3 bases from V and 8 bases from J; junction bases left unmatched: 5. The CDR3 loop spans 14 amino acids. CDR1 is SEHNR, CDR2 FQNEAQ, per germline (reference sequence). For the CDR3, the DNA is TGTGCCAGCAGCTTCGACAGGGGCTACGAAAAACTGTTTTTT. Its protein is CASSFDRGYEKLFF.

The chain is built from TRBV12-5 and TRBJ2-2, with 7 bases that match TRBD1. The CDR3 contains 15 residues. Germline loops: CDR1 LGHNT, CDR2 FRNRAP. J lost 3 bases, V lost 1 base, and 2 bases had no gene match. CDR3 in amino acids: CASGLADRDTGELFF. In nucleotides, the CDR3 is TGTGCTAGTGGTTTGGCTGACAGGGACACCGGGGAGCTGTTTTTT.

V gene TRBV14 combines with J gene TRBJ2-7; maybe TRBD2 (6 bases). Deletions cut 9 bases from V and 7 bases from J, with 25 bases between. Germline-derived CDR1 and CDR2 are SGHDN and FVKESK. This CDR3 spans 15 amino acids. The CDR3 nucleotides read TGTGCCAGAGCCCCCCTTAGCGGAGTGGCGTGGGAGCAGTACTTC. Its protein is CARAPLSGVAWEQYF.

The rearrangement joins TRBV28 to TRBJ2-7; 7 bases match TRBD1. Per the germline V gene, CDR1 is MDHEN and CDR2 is SYDVKM. V lost 2 bases to trimming and J lost 3 bases; unmatched junction nucleotides: 1. This CDR3 is built from 13 residues. CDR3 protein: CASSLGDSYEQYF. The CDR3 DNA sequence: TGTGCCAGCAGTTTAGGGGACAGCTACGAGCAGTACTTC.

J is TRBJ2-7 and V is TRBV7-8, with a possible D match to TRBD1 (5 bases). Germline CDR1 and CDR2: SGHVS and FQNEAQ. This CDR3 is built from 12 residues. The V end lost 7 bases, the J end lost 4 bases, and 11 bases lay between the germline ends. Here the CDR3 reads CASTGGAYEQYF. Written as DNA, the CDR3 is TGTGCCAGCACCGGTGGGGCGTACGAGCAGTACTTC.

The V gene is TRBV6-1, the J gene TRBJ1-5; 7 bases agree with TRBD1. The CDR3 has 13 amino acids. V lost 3 bases to trimming and J lost 9 bases; unmatched junction nucleotides: 5. Germline CDR1 reads MNHNS; CDR2 reads SASEGT. The CDR3: CASSETGRGPQHF. CDR3 in DNA: TGTGCCAGCAGTGAGACAGGGAGAGGGCCCCAGCATTTT.

In nucleotides, the CDR3 is TGTGCCAGCCGGACTTGGACTGAGCAGTTCTTC. Translation gives CASRTWTEQFF. This chain connects TRBV28 to TRBJ2-1; D is perhaps TRBD2 (5 bases). Trimming took off 8 bases at V and 9 bases at J, with 11 bases between the two ends. The CDR3 is made up of 11 amino acids. CDR1 MDHEN and CDR2 SYDVKM come from the germline V gene.

The J gene is TRBJ2-6, the V gene TRBV5-1; D possibly corresponds to TRBD1 (6 bases). Germline assignment: CDR1 SGHRS and CDR2 YFSETQ. The CDR3 covers 16 residues. V was cut by 0 bases and J by 0 bases, with 7 bases left in between. The CDR3 loop is CASSLGTASGANVLTF. The CDR3 DNA reads TGCGCCAGCAGCTTGGGGACAGCCTCTGGGGCCAACGTCCTGACTTTC.

This clone was observed a single time. The V call is TRBV5-1, the J call TRBJ1-4, with TRBD1 matching 8 bases. The CDR3 is 14 residues long. The germline CDR1 and CDR2 sequences are SGHRS and YFSETQ. The V gene end was trimmed by 3 bases and the J gene end by 2 bases; junction bases not matched to a gene: 0. The CDR3 nucleotides are TGCGCCAGCAGCTGGACAGGGACTAATGAAAAACTGTTTTTT. As protein: CASSWTGTNEKLFF.

The chain recombines TRBV7-2 with TRBJ1-3; tentatively, D is TRBD1 (6 bases). Trimming stripped 11 bases from V and 4 bases from J, with 12 bases between. The CDR3 runs 12 residues. Germline V CDR1 and CDR2: SGHTA, FQGNSA. CDR3 sequence: CAGGQSGNTIYF. The CDR3 DNA sequence: TGTGCCGGAGGACAGAGCGGAAACACCATATATTTT.

The chain carries TRBV28 and TRBJ2-7; 7 bases agree with TRBD1. From germline, CDR1 is MDHEN and CDR2 SYDVKM. J lost 0 bases, V lost 5 bases, and 7 bases had no gene match. The CDR3 totals 15 residues. The CDR3 sequence is CASSTRGFSSYEQYF. CDR3 DNA: TGTGCCAGCAGTACCAGGGGGTTTAGCTCCTACGAGCAGTACTTC. The whole variable domain, remainder taken from reference TRBV28 and TRBJ2-7, is DVKVTQSSRYLVKRTGEKVFLECVQDMDHENMFWYRQDPGLGLRLIYFSYDVKMKEKGDIPEGYSVSREKKERFSLILESASTNQTSMYLCASSTRGFSSYEQYFGPGTRLTVT.

This chain links TRBV11-2 with TRBJ2-1; weak D call: TRBD2 (5 bases). With 4 bases removed from V and 4 bases from J, the gap between germline ends came to 14 bases. This CDR3 has 15 residues. Per the germline V gene, CDR1 is SGHAT and CDR2 is FQNNGV. The CDR3 loop is CASSWERQRYNEQFF. The CDR3, as DNA: TGTGCCAGCAGCTGGGAGCGGCAACGGTACAATGAGCAGTTCTTC.

The V call is TRBV28, the J call TRBJ1-4; D is ambiguous. The CDR3 contains 15 residues. From germline, CDR1 is MDHEN and CDR2 SYDVKM. Trimming took off 8 bases at V and 6 bases at J, with 19 bases between the two ends. CDR3 residues: CASLGSGKVDEKLFF. The CDR3, as DNA: TGTGCCAGCTTGGGTTCTGGGAAGGTGGATGAAAAACTGTTTTTT.

This rearrangement joins TRBV6-6 to TRBJ2-1, with 12 bases matching TRBD2. The germline gives CDR1 MNHNY, CDR2 SVGAGI (reference sequence). J lost 7 bases, V lost 0 bases, and 4 bases had no gene match. The CDR3 has 16 residues. CDR3 loop: CASSYSASGRENEQFF. The CDR3 coding sequence is TGTGCCAGCAGTTACTCGGCTAGCGGGAGGGAAAATGAGCAGTTCTTC.

This chain joins TRBV19 and TRBJ1-3; no firm D call. CDR3 length equals 14 residues. V was clipped by 8 bases and J by 0 bases, with 11 bases between them. Germline V gene data show CDR1 as LNHDA and CDR2 as SQIVND (reference sequence). In nucleotides, the CDR3 is TGTGCCAGTTGCATGCGGGGCTCTGGAAACACCATATATTTT. It translates to CASCMRGSGNTIYF.

Note on this clone: This same CDR3 is encoded by further DNA sequences in the sample. The J gene is TRBJ1-1, the V gene TRBV9; D is ambiguous. The CDR3 is 14 amino acids. V lost 0 bases and J lost 0, with 6 bases in between. Looked up from germline, CDR1 is SGDLS and CDR2 is YYNGEE. The CDR3: CASSVGTVNTEAFF. The CDR3 coding sequence is TGTGCCAGCAGCGTAGGGACTGTGAACACTGAAGCTTTCTTT.

The chain links TRBV6-5 to TRBJ1-2, with D possibly matching TRBD1 (6 bases). CDR3 length: 13 residues. Germline-derived CDR1 and CDR2 are MNHEY and SVGAGI. V was trimmed by 8 bases and J by 0 bases, leaving 10 bases between them. The CDR3 spells CASRRGANYGYTF. In DNA form, the CDR3 reads TGTGCCAGCCGCAGGGGAGCTAACTATGGCTACACCTTC.

This clone was picked up one time. V is TRBV5-4 and J is TRBJ2-3, with 7 nucleotides matching TRBD2. Trimming at V came to 4 bases and at J to 3 bases, leaving 11 bases not matched to a gene. The germline V gene encodes CDR1 SGHNT and CDR2 YYREEE (reference sequence). CDR3 length: 16 amino acids. CDR3 DNA: TGTGCCAGCAGCCTCTCGGGCGGGAGTACTACAGATACGCAGTATTTT. Translation gives CASSLSGGSTTDTQYF.

CDR3 sequence: CASSSRVIQPQHF. The CDR3 DNA sequence: TGTGCCAGCAGTAGCAGGGTTATTCAGCCCCAGCATTTT. The gene calls are TRBV28 and TRBJ1-5; weak D call: TRBD1 (5 bases). The CDR3 is 13 residues long. CDR1 is MDHEN, CDR2 SYDVKM, per germline. V was clipped by 5 bases and J by 6 bases, with 11 bases between them.

CDR3 sequence: CASSPQGNNEQFF. DNA of the CDR3: TGCGCCAGCAGCCCCCAAGGAAACAATGAGCAGTTCTTC. The rearrangement links TRBV4-1 to TRBJ2-1; D is undetermined. Germline CDR1 is MGHRA and CDR2 is YSYEKL. The CDR3 sequence is 13 residues long. Deletions cut 4 bases from V and 5 bases from J, with 9 bases between.

This chain joins TRBV5-6 and TRBJ2-3; D may be TRBD1 (6 bases). The germline V gene encodes CDR1 SGHDT and CDR2 YYEEEE. Trimming removed 3 bases at V and 6 bases at J, with 14 bases between. CDR3 length equals 14 residues. The CDR3: CASSWKKGVDTQYF. Written as DNA, the CDR3 is TGTGCCAGCAGCTGGAAGAAGGGGGTGGATACGCAGTATTTT.

The chain couples TRBV11-2 to TRBJ2-2; 7 bases fit TRBD1. V was pared by 2 bases and J by 4 bases, with 13 bases of the junction left unmatched. The CDR3 has 18 amino acids. Per the germline V gene, CDR1 is SGHAT and CDR2 is FQNNGV. This CDR3 is CASSLRFGTGDLTGELFF. In DNA form, the CDR3 reads TGTGCCAGCAGCTTAAGATTTGGCACAGGGGACCTCACCGGGGAGCTGTTTTTT.

This chain links TRBV5-1 with TRBJ2-1; TRBD2 agrees at 7 bases. The CDR3 spans 15 residues. The junction had 6 bases not matched to a gene; V was cut back by 6 bases and J by 0 bases. The germline gives CDR1 SGHRS, CDR2 YFSETQ. In nucleotides, the CDR3 is TGCGCCAGCAACCCCGGCGGGAGCTCCTACAATGAGCAGTTCTTC. Protein product: CASNPGGSSYNEQFF.

The chain combines TRBV27 with TRBJ2-7; 14 nucleotides align to TRBD2. V lost 8 bases and J lost 3; bases outside the gene matches: 12. The CDR3 is 17 amino acids. CDR1 and CDR2 (germline): MNHEY, SMNVEV (reference sequence). The chain's CDR3 is CASSGRRGTSGSYEQYF. In DNA, the CDR3 is TGTGCCAGCTCGGGACGGAGAGGGACTAGCGGGAGCTACGAGCAGTACTTC.

Concerning this clone itself: Distinct nucleotide sequences in the sample also encode this CDR3. The chain employs TRBV9 and TRBJ2-7, with 9 bases matching TRBD1. Unmatched junction bases numbered 2, after V lost 1 base and J lost 3 bases. Germline-derived CDR1 and CDR2 are SGDLS and YYNGEE. This CDR3 is 14 amino acids long. The CDR3 DNA reads TGTGCCAGCAGCGTATTGGACAGGGGCTACGAGCAGTACTTC. It encodes CASSVLDRGYEQYF.

This chain uses TRBV5-1 with TRBJ2-5; 14 bases map to TRBD2. With V trimmed by 4 bases and J by 5 bases, 7 bases remained unmatched. The CDR3 contains 16 residues. Germline CDR1 and CDR2: SGHRS and YFSETQ. The DNA of the CDR3 is TGCGCCAGCAGCCCGGGACTAGCGGGAGACAGCGAGACCCAGTACTTC. Its translation is CASSPGLAGDSETQYF.

This rearrangement joins TRBV11-2 to TRBJ2-3, with D perhaps TRBD1 or TRBD2 (5 bases each). Germline lookup yields CDR1 SGHAT and CDR2 FQNNGV. The CDR3 runs 13 residues. The germline V and J ends were trimmed by 6 bases and 4 bases, with 11 bases remaining between them. CDR3 in amino acids: CASRKLGADTQYF. The CDR3 coding sequence is TGTGCCAGCAGGAAACTGGGGGCAGATACGCAGTATTTT. Drawing the rest from reference TRBV11-2 and TRBJ2-3, the complete variable domain is EAGVAQSPRYKIIEKRQSVAFWCNPISGHATLYWYQQILGQGPKLLIQFQNNGVVDDSQLPKDRFSAERLKGVDSTLKIQPAKLEDSAVYLCASRKLGADTQYFGPGTRLTVL.